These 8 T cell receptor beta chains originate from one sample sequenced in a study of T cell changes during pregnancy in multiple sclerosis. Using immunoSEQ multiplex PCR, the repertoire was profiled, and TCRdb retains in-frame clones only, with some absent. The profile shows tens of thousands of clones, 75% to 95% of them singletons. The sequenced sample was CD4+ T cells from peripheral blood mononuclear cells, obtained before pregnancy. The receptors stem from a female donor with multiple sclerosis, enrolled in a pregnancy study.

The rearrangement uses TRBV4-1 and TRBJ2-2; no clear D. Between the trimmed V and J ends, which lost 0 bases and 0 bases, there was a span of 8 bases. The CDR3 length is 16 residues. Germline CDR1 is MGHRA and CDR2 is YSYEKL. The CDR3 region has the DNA TGCGCCAGCAGCCAAGAACGAGCCGCGAACACCGGGGAGCTGTTTTTT. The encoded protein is CASSQERAANTGELFF.

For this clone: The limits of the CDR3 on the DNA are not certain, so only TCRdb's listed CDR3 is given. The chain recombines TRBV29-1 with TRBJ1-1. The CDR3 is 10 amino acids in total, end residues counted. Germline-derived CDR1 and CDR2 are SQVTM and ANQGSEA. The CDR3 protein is CSVGGGTVTF.

DNA of the CDR3: TGTGCCAGCAGCTCCGGGGACTTATCTTGGGAGACCCAGTACTTC. Translation gives CASSSGDLSWETQYF. V and J are TRBV11-2 and TRBJ2-5; TRBD2 is a possible D gene (6 bases). Germline CDR1 is SGHAT and CDR2 is FQNNGV. The CDR3 extends over 15 amino acids. Trimming pared 4 bases from V and 5 bases from J, leaving 17 bases between.

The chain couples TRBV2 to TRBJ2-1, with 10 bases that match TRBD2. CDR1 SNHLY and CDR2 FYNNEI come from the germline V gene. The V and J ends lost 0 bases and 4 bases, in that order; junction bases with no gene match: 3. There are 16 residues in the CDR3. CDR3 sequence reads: CASSEAWTSGYNEQFF. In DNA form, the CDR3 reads TGTGCCAGCAGTGAAGCTTGGACTAGCGGTTACAATGAGCAGTTCTTC.

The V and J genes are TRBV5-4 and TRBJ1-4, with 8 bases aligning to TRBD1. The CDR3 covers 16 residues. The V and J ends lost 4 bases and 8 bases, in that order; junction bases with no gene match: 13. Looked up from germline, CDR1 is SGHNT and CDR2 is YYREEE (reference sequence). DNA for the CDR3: TGTGCCAGCAGCCCAGAGCCGGACAGGGTGAAAGAAAAACTGTTTTTT. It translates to CASSPEPDRVKEKLFF.

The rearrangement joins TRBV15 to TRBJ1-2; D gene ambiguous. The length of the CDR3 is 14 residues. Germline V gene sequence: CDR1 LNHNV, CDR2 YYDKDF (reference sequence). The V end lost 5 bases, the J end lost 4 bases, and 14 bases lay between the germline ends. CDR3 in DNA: TGTGCCACCAGCTCGCGAGTTACCGGCTATGGCTACACCTTC. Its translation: CATSSRVTGYGYTF.

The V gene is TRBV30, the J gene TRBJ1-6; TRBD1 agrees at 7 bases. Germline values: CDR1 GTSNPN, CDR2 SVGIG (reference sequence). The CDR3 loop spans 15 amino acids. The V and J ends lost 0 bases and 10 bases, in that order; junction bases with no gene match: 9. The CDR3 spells CAWSVLKGARSPLHF. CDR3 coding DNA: TGTGCCTGGAGTGTACTAAAGGGGGCACGGTCACCCCTCCACTTT. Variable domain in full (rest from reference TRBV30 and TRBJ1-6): SQTIHQWPATLVQPVGSPLSLECTVEGTSNPNLYWYRQAAGRGLQLLFYSVGIGQISSEVPQNLSASRPQDRQFILSSKKLLLSDSGFYLCAWSVLKGARSPLHFGNGTRLTVT.

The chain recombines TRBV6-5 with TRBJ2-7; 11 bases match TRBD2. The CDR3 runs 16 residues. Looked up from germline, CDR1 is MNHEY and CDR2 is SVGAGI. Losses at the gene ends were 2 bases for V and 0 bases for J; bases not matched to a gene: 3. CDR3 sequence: CASSYGGLADSYEQYF. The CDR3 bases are TGTGCCAGCAGTTACGGGGGACTAGCGGACTCCTACGAGCAGTACTTC.